This T cell receptor beta chain was recovered during a study of response to subunit inactivated influenza vaccine. TCRdb processed the RT-PCR reads anew with MiXCR; each CDR3 protein has one entry. The sample yields around 300,000 distinct CDR3 sequences, about 20% seen once. The germline V gene has CDR1 DFQATT and CDR2 SNEGSKA (reference sequence). This CDR3 comprises 12 residues. Trimming removed 4 bases from V and 4 bases from J, with 11 bases in between. Study-level points and caveats: Each seasonal influenza vaccination recruits few new T cells, the authors suggested.

About this clonotype: Its antigen is unknown.

This sequence was found in a man aged 50-75 years who received an inactivated influenza vaccine. This chain uses TRBV20-1 with TRBJ2-7; the D is unclear. This sample comprised PBMCs from blood, obtained approximately 20 months after vaccination. The CDR3 coding sequence is TGCAGTGCTACCCCCGTGTTGTACGAGCAGTACTTC. Translated, it gives CSATPVLYEQYF.